The clone carrying this T cell receptor (beta chain) was counted at least ten times. Germline CDR1 and CDR2: GTSNPN and SVGIG (reference sequence). There are 14 residues in the CDR3. V dropped 4 bases and J dropped 5; count of bases not matched to a gene: 8. These data are taken from a study of T cells in Graves' hyperthyroidism and ophthalmopathy. Uncontrolled infection, other autoimmune disease, pregnancy and lactation each barred patients from inclusion. Authors of the study amplified TCR beta CDR3 regions from RNA transcripts. HTBI primers were employed in a first-round RT-PCR of the TCR CDR3. MiXCR, applied by TCRdb to the multiplex PCR reads, yields one record per CDR3 protein. The sample consists of fewer than 850,000 distinct CDR3 sequences, roughly 17% of them appearing once.

The V and J genes are TRBV30 and TRBJ2-5; 9 bases map to TRBD2. This sequence originates from a middle-aged man with Graves' hyperthyroidism. Sequencing was performed on blood. The CDR3 DNA reads TGTGCCTGGAATGGGCGGGAGGGCCTTGAGACCCAGTACTTC. As protein: CAWNGREGLETQYF.